A single sample is the source of the 27 T cell receptor beta chains below, sequenced in a study of OX40 agonist ivuxolimab in advanced cancers. The repertoire was sequenced with immunoSEQ multiplex PCR; TCRdb's copy has only in-frame clones and lacks some. The repertoire consists of over 55,000 clones, with around 90% occurring once and the leading ten covering 3% to 4%. This specimen was CD4+ or CD8+ T cells sorted from blood, taken in a trial of the OX40 agonist ivuxolimab. These TCRs come from an adult with an advanced solid tumor such as melanoma, head and neck, liver or kidney cancer.

This chain connects TRBV7-9 to TRBJ2-3; D is perhaps TRBD1 (5 bases). CDR3 length: 17 residues. V was shortened by 0 bases and J by 4 bases, with 17 bases between the two germline ends. Germline loops: CDR1 SEHNR, CDR2 FQNEAQ (reference sequence). The CDR3: CASSLAAPGWVPDTQYF. The CDR3 region has the DNA TGTGCCAGCAGCTTAGCGGCCCCAGGGTGGGTTCCAGATACGCAGTATTTT.

This chain uses TRBV27 with TRBJ2-1; a weak D match, TRBD2 (5 bases). The germline V gene encodes CDR1 MNHEY and CDR2 SMNVEV (reference sequence). The V gene lost 2 bases and the J gene lost 2 bases, with 10 bases spanning the gap. The CDR3 spans 15 residues. CDR3 sequence reads: CASSLGTSAYNEQFF. In nucleotides, the CDR3 is TGTGCCAGCAGTTTAGGAACTAGTGCCTACAATGAGCAGTTCTTC.

The chain is built from TRBV9 and TRBJ2-1; no clear D. The CDR3 has 11 residues. V lost 4 bases to trimming and J lost 6 bases, with 5 bases between them. Germline V lookup: CDR1 SGDLS, CDR2 YYNGEE. The CDR3 bases are TGTGCCAGCAGCCGCGCCAATGAGCAGTTCTTC. Protein: CASSRANEQFF.

V gene TRBV7-9 combines with J gene TRBJ2-7; D is ambiguous. V was pared by 1 base and J by 5 bases, with 6 bases between. Per the germline V gene, CDR1 is SEHNR and CDR2 is FQNEAQ (reference sequence). The CDR3 sequence is 12 residues long. CDR3 residues: CASSLEGNEQYF. The CDR3 DNA reads as TGTGCCAGCAGCTTAGAGGGAAACGAGCAGTACTTC.

This clone was counted once. The rearrangement links TRBV27 to TRBJ1-2, with D possibly TRBD1 on 6 matching bases. V was trimmed by 7 bases and J by 6 bases, leaving 15 bases between them. The CDR3 sequence is 13 residues long. Germline CDR1 and CDR2: MNHEY and SMNVEV (reference sequence). The CDR3 reads CASTTQGGNGYTF. Written as DNA, the CDR3 is TGTGCCAGCACTACTCAAGGGGGAAATGGCTACACCTTC.

The genes are TRBV11-2 and TRBJ2-7, with unresolved D. Germline lookup yields CDR1 SGHAT and CDR2 FQNNGV. CDR3 length equals 12 residues. V lost 3 bases to trimming and J lost 0 bases, with 3 bases between them. The CDR3 DNA is TGTGCCAGCAGCTTGATCTCCTACGAGCAGTACTTC. Translation gives CASSLISYEQYF.

V usage is TRBV7-9 and J usage is TRBJ2-7; D possibly corresponds to TRBD1 (5 bases). V lost 9 bases and J lost 5, with 11 bases in between. CDR3 size: 11 residues. Per the germline V gene, CDR1 is SEHNR and CDR2 is FQNEAQ (reference sequence). CDR3 residues: CASGAQNEQYF. The CDR3 DNA reads as TGTGCCAGTGGGGCGCAGAACGAGCAGTACTTC.

In its sample, this clone ranks as medium-sized. This sequence joins TRBV4-3 and TRBJ2-7; 11 nucleotides agree with TRBD2. From germline, CDR1 is LGHNA and CDR2 YSLEER. There are 17 residues in the CDR3. V gave up 3 bases and J gave up 7 bases; unmatched junction bases: 14. The CDR3 is CASSQAPLGTSGLEQYF. CDR3 coding DNA: TGCGCCAGCAGCCAGGCGCCTCTCGGGACTAGCGGTTTAGAGCAGTACTTC.

V usage is TRBV11-2 and J usage is TRBJ2-1, with D possibly being TRBD1 (6 bases). V lost 3 bases and J lost 0, with 15 bases in between. Looked up from germline, CDR1 is SGHAT and CDR2 is FQNNGV. This CDR3 is built from 17 residues. Written as DNA, the CDR3 is TGTGCCAGCAGCTTGCTACAGGGACCAAGCTCCTACAATGAGCAGTTCTTC. Encoded protein: CASSLLQGPSSYNEQFF.

CDR3 nucleotides: TGTGCCAGCAGCTTTGGACTAGCGGCGGGCAATGAGCAGTTCTTC. This gives the protein CASSFGLAAGNEQFF. This chain links TRBV5-4 with TRBJ2-1, with 10 bases fitting TRBD2. The CDR3 consists of 15 residues. Per the germline V gene, CDR1 is SGHNT and CDR2 is YYREEE (reference sequence). V shed 2 bases and J 6 bases; nucleotides not matched to a gene: 5.

The gene calls are TRBV5-4 and TRBJ2-1; no firm D call. In germline, CDR1 is SGHNT, CDR2 YYREEE (reference sequence). The germline V and J ends were trimmed by 2 bases and 9 bases, with 9 bases remaining between them. This CDR3 contains 12 residues. CDR3 in DNA: TGTGCCAGCAGCTTTAGTCTCATTGAGCAGTTCTTC. This encodes CASSFSLIEQFF.

The chain is built from TRBV4-1 and TRBJ2-2; D is undetermined. From germline, CDR1 is MGHRA and CDR2 YSYEKL. V lost 5 bases and J lost 3, with 13 bases in between. This CDR3 region has 15 residues. In DNA form, the CDR3 reads TGCGCCAGCAGCTCCGGAGAGTCGGACACCGGGGAGCTGTTTTTT. Residues: CASSSGESDTGELFF.

The chain carries TRBV28 and TRBJ2-7; D might be TRBD1 (6 bases). Trimming took 7 bases from V and 0 from J, leaving 13 bases between them. CDR1 is MDHEN and CDR2 is SYDVKM in the germline V gene. This CDR3 region has 14 residues. DNA of the CDR3: TGTGCCAGCATCCCCCGGGACAACTCCTACGAGCAGTACTTC. Encoded protein: CASIPRDNSYEQYF.

This clone was counted many times. Other DNA sequences in this specimen translate into the identical CDR3. The chain has TRBV2 and TRBJ2-7, with D unresolved. CDR3 length: 11 amino acids. Germline V lookup: CDR1 SNHLY, CDR2 FYNNEI. The germline V and J ends were trimmed by 7 bases and 1 base, with 5 bases remaining between them. This chain's CDR3 is CASTASYEQYF. The DNA for the CDR3 is TGTGCCAGCACGGCTTCCTACGAGCAGTACTTC. Full variable domain (rest looked up from reference TRBV2 and TRBJ2-7): EPEVTQTPSHQVTQMGQEVILRCVPISNHLYFYWYRQILGQKVEFLVSFYNNEISEKSEIFDDQFSVERPDGSNFTLKIRSTKLEDSAMYFCASTASYEQYFGPGTRLTVT.

The genes are TRBV9 and TRBJ1-2; 8 bases map to TRBD1. In germline, CDR1 is SGDLS, CDR2 YYNGEE. This CDR3 is 18 amino acids long. J lost 4 bases, V lost 0 bases, and 14 bases had no gene match. CDR3 in amino acids: CASSVVAGGLPVSYGYTF. CDR3 DNA: TGTGCCAGCAGCGTAGTGGCAGGGGGCCTTCCGGTGAGCTATGGCTACACCTTC.

The chain couples TRBV27 to TRBJ2-1; no clear D. Trimming stripped 5 bases from V and 8 bases from J, with 13 bases between. This CDR3 has 13 residues. Germline values: CDR1 MNHEY, CDR2 SMNVEV (reference sequence). The CDR3: CASSRYTLDEQFF. CDR3 DNA sequence: TGTGCCAGCAGTAGATATACGTTGGATGAGCAGTTCTTC.

There are a few counts of this clone. The gene calls are TRBV19 and TRBJ1-2, with D possibly being TRBD1 (5 bases). Germline assignment: CDR1 LNHDA and CDR2 SQIVND (reference sequence). Trimming removed 5 bases at V and 6 bases at J, with 10 bases between. This CDR3 has 12 amino acids. The CDR3 region has the DNA TGTGCCAGTAGTTTCGGGGCACATGGCTACACCTTC. This translates into CASSFGAHGYTF. Complete variable domain (other parts from reference TRBV19 and TRBJ1-2): DGGITQSPKYLFRKEGQNVTLSCEQNLNHDAMYWYRQDPGQGLRLIYYSQIVNDFQKGDIAEGYSVSREKKESFPLTVTSAQKNPTAFYLCASSFGAHGYTFGSGTRLTVV.

As concerns this clone: Within the sample, other DNA sequences also encode this same CDR3. The V and J genes are TRBV4-1 and TRBJ2-7; possibly TRBD1 for D (6 bases). Germline assignment: CDR1 MGHRA and CDR2 YSYEKL. The V end lost 0 bases, the J end lost 4 bases, and 10 bases lay between the germline ends. The CDR3 consists of 14 residues. This CDR3 reads CASSQDRGHYEQYF. CDR3 coding DNA: TGCGCCAGCAGCCAAGATAGGGGACATTACGAGCAGTACTTC.

J is TRBJ2-1 and V is TRBV19; 7 bases match TRBD2. CDR1 is LNHDA and CDR2 is SQIVND in the germline V gene (reference sequence). The ends lost 0 bases at V and 4 bases at J; junction bases unmatched: 3. There are 15 residues in the CDR3. The CDR3 is CASSIDGTKYNEQFF. The CDR3, as DNA: TGTGCCAGTAGTATAGATGGGACTAAATACAATGAGCAGTTCTTC.

This sequence joins TRBV9 and TRBJ2-7; 9 positions match TRBD2. The length of the CDR3 is 16 residues. Germline V gene sequence: CDR1 SGDLS, CDR2 YYNGEE. J was trimmed by 3 bases and V by 3 bases; bases with no gene match: 10. The CDR3 is CASSESWREGFYEQYF. The CDR3 DNA sequence: TGTGCCAGCAGCGAAAGTTGGCGGGAGGGATTCTACGAGCAGTACTTC.

The chain joins TRBV15 to TRBJ2-3, with D possibly being TRBD2 (7 bases). V lost 0 bases to trimming and J lost 4 bases, with 14 bases between them. This CDR3 region has 16 residues. Germline CDR1 and CDR2: LNHNV and YYDKDF (reference sequence). CDR3 DNA sequence: TGTGCCACCAGCAGAGATATCGGGGGGCCTGCAGATACGCAGTATTTT. Residues: CATSRDIGGPADTQYF.

The chain combines TRBV4-3 with TRBJ2-7; TRBD2 is a possible D gene (5 bases). Trimming removed 0 bases from V and 2 bases from J, with 11 bases in between. Per the germline V gene, CDR1 is LGHNA and CDR2 is YSLEER. This CDR3 has 15 residues. The CDR3 is CASSQDSSGTYEQYF. CDR3 coding DNA: TGCGCCAGCAGCCAAGATTCCAGCGGTACCTACGAGCAGTACTTC.

This chain connects TRBV9 to TRBJ2-5, with 12 bases aligning to TRBD2. J lost 2 bases, V lost 4 bases, and 6 bases had no gene match. The CDR3 length is 16 residues. Germline V gene lookup returns CDR1 SGDLS and CDR2 YYNGEE. The DNA of the CDR3 is TGTGCCAGCAGCCTAGGGACTAGCGGGTTTCAAGAGACCCAGTACTTC. Its protein product is CASSLGTSGFQETQYF.

The gene calls are TRBV4-3 and TRBJ2-1; 10 positions agree with TRBD2. Trimming cost V 6 bases and J 0 bases; bases outside gene matches: 8. The CDR3 loop spans 17 amino acids. Germline lookup yields CDR1 LGHNA and CDR2 YSLEER. The CDR3 sequence is CASRKVLAGGSYNEQFF. The DNA of the CDR3 is TGCGCCAGCAGGAAGGTGTTAGCGGGGGGCTCCTACAATGAGCAGTTCTTC.

The chain combines TRBV19 with TRBJ2-2; the D gene is possibly TRBD2 (6 bases). The CDR3 loop spans 14 amino acids. Germline CDR1 reads LNHDA; CDR2 reads SQIVND (reference sequence). V lost 7 bases and J lost 7, with 16 bases in between. The CDR3 reads CASKGGVWGGELFF. CDR3 nucleotide sequence: TGTGCCAGTAAAGGAGGGGTTTGGGGCGGGGAGCTGTTTTTT. Full variable domain (remainder filled in from reference TRBV19 and TRBJ2-2): DGGITQSPKYLFRKEGQNVTLSCEQNLNHDAMYWYRQDPGQGLRLIYYSQIVNDFQKGDIAEGYSVSREKKESFPLTVTSAQKNPTAFYLCASKGGVWGGELFFGEGSRLTVL.

The rearrangement joins TRBV28 to TRBJ2-7, with TRBD1 matching 7 bases. The V segment lost 5 bases and the J segment 1 base; nucleotides outside the gene matches: 8. Germline lookup yields CDR1 MDHEN and CDR2 SYDVKM. This CDR3 spans 15 amino acids. DNA for the CDR3: TGTGCCAGCAGTCGTCGCAACAGGGGTTCCTACGAGCAGTACTTC. Translated, it gives CASSRRNRGSYEQYF.

A few counts support this clone. The chain couples TRBV2 to TRBJ2-7; TRBD2 might be the D (6 bases). The CDR3 runs to 15 residues. V lost 3 bases to trimming and J lost 3 bases, with 15 bases between them. Germline V gene sequence: CDR1 SNHLY, CDR2 FYNNEI. The CDR3 loop reads CASSDSDGRIYEQYF. The CDR3 nucleotides are TGTGCCAGCAGTGATTCGGACGGGAGAATCTACGAGCAGTACTTC.